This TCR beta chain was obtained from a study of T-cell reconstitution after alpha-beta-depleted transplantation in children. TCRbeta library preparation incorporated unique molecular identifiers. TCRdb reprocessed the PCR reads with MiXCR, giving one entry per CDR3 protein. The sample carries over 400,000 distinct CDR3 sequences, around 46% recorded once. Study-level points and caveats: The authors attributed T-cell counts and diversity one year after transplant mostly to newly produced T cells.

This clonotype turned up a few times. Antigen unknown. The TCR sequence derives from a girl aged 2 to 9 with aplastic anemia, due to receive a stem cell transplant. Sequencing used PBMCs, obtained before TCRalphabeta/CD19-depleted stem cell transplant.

The CDR3 DNA sequence: TGCGCCAGCAGCTTGGAGTGGTATCAGCCCCAGCATTTT. Translated, it gives CASSLEWYQPQHF. V usage is TRBV4-1 and J usage is TRBJ1-5; D not resolved. The CDR3 is 13 residues long. Germline lookup yields CDR1 MGHRA and CDR2 YSYEKL. Trimming shortened V by 5 bases and J by 5 bases, and 10 bases separated the two germline ends.